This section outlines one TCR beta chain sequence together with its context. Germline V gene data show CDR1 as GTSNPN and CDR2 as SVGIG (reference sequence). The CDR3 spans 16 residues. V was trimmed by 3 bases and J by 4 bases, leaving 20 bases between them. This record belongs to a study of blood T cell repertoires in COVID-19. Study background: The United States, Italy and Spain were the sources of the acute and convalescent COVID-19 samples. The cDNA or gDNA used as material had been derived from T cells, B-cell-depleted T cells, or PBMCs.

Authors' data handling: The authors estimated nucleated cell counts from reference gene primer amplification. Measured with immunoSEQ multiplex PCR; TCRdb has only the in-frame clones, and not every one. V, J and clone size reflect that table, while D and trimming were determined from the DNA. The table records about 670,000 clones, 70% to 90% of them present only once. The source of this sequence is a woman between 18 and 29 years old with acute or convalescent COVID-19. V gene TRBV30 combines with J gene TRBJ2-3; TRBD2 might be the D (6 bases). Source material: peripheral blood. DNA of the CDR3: TGTGCCTGGAGGTCCCGGGGAGGCAAAGGGGCAGATACGCAGTATTTT. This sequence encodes CAWRSRGGKGADTQYF.